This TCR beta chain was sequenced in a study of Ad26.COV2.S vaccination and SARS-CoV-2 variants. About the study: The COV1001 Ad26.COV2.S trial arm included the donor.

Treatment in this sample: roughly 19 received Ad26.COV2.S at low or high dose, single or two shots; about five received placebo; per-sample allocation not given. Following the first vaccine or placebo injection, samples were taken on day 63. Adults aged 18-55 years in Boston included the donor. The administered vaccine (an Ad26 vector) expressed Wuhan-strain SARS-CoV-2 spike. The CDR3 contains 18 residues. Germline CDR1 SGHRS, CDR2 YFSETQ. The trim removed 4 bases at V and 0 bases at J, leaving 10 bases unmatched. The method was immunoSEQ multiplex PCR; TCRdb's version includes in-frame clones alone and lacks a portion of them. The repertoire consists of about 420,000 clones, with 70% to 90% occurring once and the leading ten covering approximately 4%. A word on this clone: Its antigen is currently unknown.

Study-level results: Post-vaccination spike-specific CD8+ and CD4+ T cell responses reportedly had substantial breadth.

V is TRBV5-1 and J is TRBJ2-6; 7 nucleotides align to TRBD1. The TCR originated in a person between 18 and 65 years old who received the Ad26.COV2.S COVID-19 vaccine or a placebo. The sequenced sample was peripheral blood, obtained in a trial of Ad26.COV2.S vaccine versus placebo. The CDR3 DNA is TGCGCCAGCAGCACTGCGACGACAGGGAGCTCTGGGGCCAACGTCCTGACTTTC. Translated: CASSTATTGSSGANVLTF.